This T cell receptor beta chain was obtained from a study of T cells in Graves' hyperthyroidism and ophthalmopathy. Study observations and caveats: Ophthalmopathy was distinguished from stable hyperthyroidism by 13 V-J signatures.

There are 15 residues in the CDR3. The ends were cut back, 6 bases at V and 3 bases at J, with 17 bases in the middle. PBMCs were derived from around 10 ml fresh peripheral blood. The CDR3 regions of TCR beta were amplified from RNA transcripts. The study used the HTBI primer set for a first-round RT-PCR of the TCR CDR3. One entry per CDR3 protein results from TCRdb running MiXCR on the multiplex PCR reads. The sample lists hundreds of thousands of distinct CDR3 sequences, roughly a third occurring once. In this sample, this clonotype turned up a few times. Its antigen is unknown. The source is a woman aged 35 to 49 with Graves' hyperthyroidism. V usage is TRBV12-3 or TRBV12-4 and J usage is TRBJ1-1, with TRBD1 as a possible D gene (5 bases). Sequencing was performed on blood. The CDR3 spells CASSQDFGRDTEAFF. CDR3 DNA sequence: TGTGCCAGCAGCCAAGATTTTGGCAGGGACACTGAAGCTTTCTTT.